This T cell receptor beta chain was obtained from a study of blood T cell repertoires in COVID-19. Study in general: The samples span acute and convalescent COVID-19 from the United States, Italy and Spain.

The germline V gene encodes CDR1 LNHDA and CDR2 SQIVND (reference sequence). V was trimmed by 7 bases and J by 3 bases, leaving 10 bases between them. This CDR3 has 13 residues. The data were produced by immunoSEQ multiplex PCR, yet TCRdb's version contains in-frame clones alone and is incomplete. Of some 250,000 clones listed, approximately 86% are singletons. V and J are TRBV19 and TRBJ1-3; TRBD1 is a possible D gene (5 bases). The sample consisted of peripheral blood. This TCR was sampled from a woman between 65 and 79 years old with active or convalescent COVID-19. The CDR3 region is CASKRTSGNTIYF. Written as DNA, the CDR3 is TGTGCCAGTAAACGGACAAGTGGAAACACCATATATTTT.